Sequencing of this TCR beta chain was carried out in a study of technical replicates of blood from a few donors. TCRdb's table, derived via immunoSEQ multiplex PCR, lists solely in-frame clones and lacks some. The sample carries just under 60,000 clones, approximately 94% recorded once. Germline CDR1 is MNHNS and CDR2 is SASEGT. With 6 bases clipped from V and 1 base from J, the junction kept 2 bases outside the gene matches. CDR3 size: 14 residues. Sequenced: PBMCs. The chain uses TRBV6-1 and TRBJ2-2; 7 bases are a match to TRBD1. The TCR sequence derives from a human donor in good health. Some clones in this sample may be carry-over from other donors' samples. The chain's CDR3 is CASRGTVNTGELFF. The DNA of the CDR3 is TGTGCCAGCAGGGGGACAGTGAACACCGGGGAGCTGTTTTTT.